What follows are 21 T cell receptor beta chains derived from one specimen sequenced in a study of T cell repertoires in aging, cancer and after chemotherapy. A mixed TRB-A/B primer pool amplified rearranged TRB by multiplex touch-down PCR. One entry per CDR3 protein, called by TCRdb with MiXCR from the multiplex PCR reads. Of 20,000 or so distinct CDR3 sequences detected, approximately 35% appear once; the ten largest clones hold under 20%. The template was genomic DNA from peripheral blood, not RNA. The material sequenced was blood. Source of these receptors: a human donor with a solid tumor.

This sequence joins TRBV4-3 and TRBJ2-7; 8 nucleotides align to TRBD1. Losses at the gene ends were 4 bases for V and 5 bases for J; bases not matched to a gene: 4. The CDR3 has 13 residues. CDR1 is LGHNA and CDR2 is YSLEER in the germline V gene. For the CDR3, the DNA is TGCGCCAGCAGCCGGGGGACAGGTGACGAGCAGTACTTC. It codes for CASSRGTGDEQYF.

The gene calls are TRBV7-9 and TRBJ2-5; 13 bases are a match to TRBD2. This CDR3 region has 17 residues. The trim removed 3 bases at V and 4 bases at J, leaving 8 bases unmatched. The V gene's germline CDR1 is SEHNR and CDR2 FQNEAQ (reference sequence). DNA for the CDR3: TGTGCCAGCAGCTTCGGACTAGCGGGAGCCGGAGGAGAGACCCAGTACTTC. It yields the protein CASSFGLAGAGGETQYF. The variable domain in full, with the rest retrieved from reference TRBV7-9 and TRBJ2-5, is DTGVSQNPRHKITKRGQNVTFRCDPISEHNRLYWYRQTLGQGPEFLTYFQNEAQLEKSRLLSDRFSAERPKGSFSTLEIQRTEQGDSAMYLCASSFGLAGAGGETQYFGPGTRLLVL.

DNA of the CDR3: TGTGCCTGGAGTGCCCTGGGACGGGAAAATTCACCCCTCCACTTT. Its protein is CAWSALGRENSPLHF. The chain carries TRBV30 and TRBJ1-6; D may be TRBD1 (5 bases). The germline V gene encodes CDR1 GTSNPN and CDR2 SVGIG (reference sequence). The CDR3 totals 15 residues. Trimming took 1 base from V and 7 from J, leaving 14 bases between them.

A few counts support this clonotype. The rearrangement links TRBV13 to TRBJ2-1; D may match TRBD1 or TRBD2 (6 bases each). The CDR3 covers 15 residues. Trimming pared 2 bases from V and 4 bases from J, leaving 12 bases between. Per the germline V gene, CDR1 is PRHDT and CDR2 is FYEKMQ (reference sequence). The chain's CDR3 is CASSLRGAGYNEQFF. In DNA form, the CDR3 reads TGTGCCAGCAGCTTAAGGGGGGCGGGATACAATGAGCAGTTCTTC.

The J gene is TRBJ1-1, the V gene TRBV27; the D is unclear. This CDR3 is 15 amino acids long. The V end was cut by 5 bases, the J end by 5 bases, with 18 bases between. Germline loops: CDR1 MNHEY, CDR2 SMNVEV (reference sequence). The CDR3 spells CASSPLGVGGTEAFF. CDR3 in DNA: TGTGCCAGCAGTCCCCTAGGCGTGGGAGGGACTGAAGCTTTCTTT.

The chain uses TRBV7-6 and TRBJ2-7; 9 bases match TRBD1. The CDR3 covers 15 residues. V trimming: 5 bases; J trimming: 0 bases; junction bases outside the gene matches: 5. The germline gives CDR1 SGHVS, CDR2 FNYEAQ. CDR3 residues: CASSADRGYSYEQYF. CDR3 DNA: TGTGCCAGCAGCGCGGACAGGGGATACTCCTACGAGCAGTACTTC.

By share, this clonotype ranks as medium-sized. The rearrangement links TRBV6-4 to TRBJ2-2, with D uncertain. V was trimmed by 3 bases and J by 1 base, leaving 3 bases between them. This CDR3 contains 13 residues. Germline V lookup: CDR1 MRHNA, CDR2 SNTAGT. The CDR3 nucleotides read TGTGCCAGCAGTGAGGGGAACACCGGGGAGCTGTTTTTT. Translation: CASSEGNTGELFF.

This clonotype has a single count. CDR3 nucleotide sequence: TGTGCCAGTAGTATGACTAGCGGTTTAAATGAGCAGTTCTTC. Amino acids: CASSMTSGLNEQFF. This rearrangement joins TRBV19 to TRBJ2-1, with 9 positions matching TRBD2. Germline V gene lookup returns CDR1 LNHDA and CDR2 SQIVND (reference sequence). V lost 3 bases and J lost 7; bases outside the gene matches: 4. CDR3 length: 14 amino acids.

In its sample, this clonotype ranks as medium-sized. The gene calls are TRBV6-6 and TRBJ2-6, with TRBD2 matching over 8 bases. Trimming at V came to 6 bases and at J to 2 bases, leaving 3 bases not matched to a gene. The CDR3 runs 15 residues. Germline CDR1 and CDR2: MNHNY and SVGAGI (reference sequence). The CDR3 bases are TGTGCCAGCAGCCGGGAGGGCCCTGGGGCCAACGTCCTGACTTTC. It codes for CASSREGPGANVLTF.

The chain uses TRBV30 and TRBJ2-7; D perhaps matches TRBD2 (5 bases). The V and J ends lost 0 bases and 7 bases respectively, with 10 bases between them. Germline CDR1 and CDR2: GTSNPN and SVGIG (reference sequence). The CDR3 spans 12 residues. The CDR3, as DNA: TGTGCCTGGAGTGTAACTAGATCGGAGCAGTACTTC. Residues: CAWSVTRSEQYF. Variable domain in full (rest from reference TRBV30 and TRBJ2-7): SQTIHQWPATLVQPVGSPLSLECTVEGTSNPNLYWYRQAAGRGLQLLFYSVGIGQISSEVPQNLSASRPQDRQFILSSKKLLLSDSGFYLCAWSVTRSEQYFGPGTRLTVT.

This clonotype was found a few times. The chain is built from TRBV19 and TRBJ1-5; 9 positions agree with TRBD1. With 9 bases clipped from V and 6 bases from J, the junction kept 6 bases outside the gene matches. The germline gives CDR1 LNHDA, CDR2 SQIVND (reference sequence). The CDR3 runs to 13 residues. CDR3 in amino acids: CASRTGAFQPQHF. DNA of the CDR3: TGTGCCAGCAGGACAGGGGCGTTTCAGCCCCAGCATTTT.

In regard to this clonotype: At one end, the junction sequence differs from germline, possibly due to a read error. The chain couples TRBV5-6 to TRBJ1-2; TRBD1 might be the D (5 bases). The CDR3 is 15 amino acids. In germline, CDR1 is SGHDT, CDR2 YYEEEE. The CDR3 protein is CASSSADTRPDGFTF. CDR3 in DNA: TGTGCCAGCAGCTCGGCGGACACCCGTCCTGATGGCTTCACCTTC. Based on the CDR3 plus reference TRBV5-6 and TRBJ1-2, the full variable domain is DAGVTQSPTHLIKTRGQQVTLRCSPKSGHDTVSWYQQALGQGPQFIFQYYEEEERQRGNFPDRFSGHQFPNYSSELNVNALLLGDSALYLCASSSADTRPDGFTFGSGTRLTVV.

The chain uses TRBV5-6 and TRBJ1-3; D gene unclear. The CDR3 totals 14 residues. V was shortened by 2 bases and J by 3 bases, with 9 bases between the two germline ends. Germline V gives CDR1 SGHDT, CDR2 YYEEEE. The CDR3 sequence: CASSLGADGNTIYF. Written as DNA, the CDR3 is TGTGCCAGCAGCTTAGGAGCCGATGGAAACACCATATATTTT.

The V and J genes are TRBV27 and TRBJ1-1; no clear D gene. The V gene lost 1 base and the J gene lost 1 base, with 10 bases spanning the gap. Germline-derived CDR1 and CDR2 are MNHEY and SMNVEV (reference sequence). CDR3 length: 15 residues. CDR3 nucleotides: TGTGCCAGCAGTTTATTCGACCCCGGGAACACTGAAGCTTTCTTT. The encoded protein is CASSLFDPGNTEAFF.

The rearrangement joins TRBV6-1 to TRBJ1-6; perhaps TRBD1 as D (6 bases). V lost 6 bases and J lost 7, with 10 bases in between. The CDR3 extends over 13 amino acids. Germline assignment: CDR1 MNHNS and CDR2 SASEGT. The CDR3 here is CASSRGGNSPLHF. CDR3 nucleotides: TGTGCCAGCAGCCGAGGGGGAAATTCACCCCTCCACTTT.

CDR3 amino acids: CASRGQEEKLFF. Written as DNA, the CDR3 is TGCGCCAGCAGAGGACAAGAGGAAAAACTGTTTTTT. J is TRBJ1-4 and V is TRBV5-1; D possibly corresponds to TRBD1 (5 bases). Trimming cost V 5 bases and J 8 bases, with 10 bases left between them. CDR1 SGHRS and CDR2 YFSETQ come from the germline V gene. The CDR3 is made up of 12 amino acids. The whole variable domain, filled in from reference TRBV5-1 and TRBJ1-4, reads KAGVTQTPRYLIKTRGQQVTLSCSPISGHRSVSWYQQTPGQGLQFLFEYFSETQRNKGNFPGRFSGRQFSNSRSEMNVSTLELGDSALYLCASRGQEEKLFFGSGTQLSVL.

The genes are TRBV19 and TRBJ2-7; 14 positions match TRBD2. Losses at the gene ends were 5 bases for V and 2 bases for J; bases not matched to a gene: 14. The CDR3 sequence is 19 residues long. Germline CDR1 and CDR2: LNHDA and SQIVND (reference sequence). CDR3 residues: CASSRAIRLAGGSTYEQYF. The DNA of the CDR3 is TGTGCCAGTAGTCGAGCAATACGACTAGCGGGAGGGTCCACCTACGAGCAGTACTTC.

This clonotype was counted a few times. This CDR3 is CASSLRQGKEKLFF. In DNA form, the CDR3 reads TGTGCCAGCAGCCTCCGACAGGGGAAAGAAAAACTGTTTTTT. The rearrangement joins TRBV6-6 to TRBJ1-4; 8 bases are a match to TRBD1. The length of the CDR3 is 14 residues. Germline V gene sequence: CDR1 MNHNY, CDR2 SVGAGI (reference sequence). The junction had 8 bases not matched to a gene; V was cut back by 6 bases and J by 8 bases.

In this sample, this clonotype is medium-sized. CDR3 loop: CASRSAWGRGKDTGELFF. The CDR3, as DNA: TGTGCCAGCAGATCGGCCTGGGGCCGAGGCAAAGACACCGGGGAGCTGTTTTTT. The chain recombines TRBV6-2 or TRBV6-3 with TRBJ2-2; possibly TRBD1 for D (5 bases). With 6 bases removed from V and 3 bases from J, the gap between germline ends came to 23 bases. The CDR3 length is 18 residues. Per the germline V gene, CDR1 is MNHEY and CDR2 is SVGEGT.

The rearrangement uses TRBV18 and TRBJ2-7; TRBD1 matches 12 bases. Trimming at V came to 2 bases and at J to 5 bases, leaving 4 bases not matched to a gene. The CDR3 has 15 amino acids. Germline values: CDR1 KGHSH, CDR2 LQKENI. The CDR3 loop is CASSPLGTGGHEQYF. Here the CDR3 DNA reads TGTGCCAGCTCACCATTAGGGACAGGGGGCCACGAGCAGTACTTC.

The chain employs TRBV5-4 and TRBJ2-5; no clear D. Germline lookup yields CDR1 SGHNT and CDR2 YYREEE (reference sequence). The CDR3 is made up of 11 amino acids. Deletions cut 4 bases from V and 2 bases from J, with 3 bases between. CDR3 residues: CASSRQETQYF. In DNA form, the CDR3 reads TGTGCCAGCAGCCGACAAGAGACCCAGTACTTC.